Below, 31 T cell receptor beta chains from the same sample are listed, as sequenced in a study of response to subunit inactivated influenza vaccine. TCRdb redid the calling of the RT-PCR reads with MiXCR, one entry per CDR3 protein. In the table there are around 850,000 distinct CDR3 sequences, approximately 18% of which are singletons. The sequencing here drew on PBMCs from blood, taken 4 to 6 days after vaccination. These receptors were obtained from a man between 50 and 59 years old who received an inactivated influenza vaccine.

This clonotype has just a few counts. The chain has TRBV6-5 and TRBJ1-1, with D maybe TRBD1 (6 bases). Trimming pared 2 bases from V and 4 bases from J, leaving 8 bases between. CDR1 is MNHEY and CDR2 is SVGAGI in the germline V gene. The CDR3 runs to 13 residues. The CDR3 nucleotides are TGTGCCAGCAGTTACCGGGGGCGCACTGAAGCTTTCTTT. It yields the protein CASSYRGRTEAFF.

In this sample, this clonotype turned up many times. The J gene is TRBJ1-5, the V gene TRBV12-3 or TRBV12-4, with D unclear. The ends were cut back, 4 bases at V and 5 bases at J, with 12 bases in the middle. This CDR3 contains 14 residues. The CDR3 region has the DNA TGTGCCAGCAGTTCCGGGTCCCAGGATCAGCCCCAGCATTTT. As protein: CASSSGSQDQPQHF.

This clonotype has just a few counts. The J gene is TRBJ2-1, the V gene TRBV4-3; D call uncertain. CDR3 size: 13 residues. Germline V gene lookup returns CDR1 LGHNA and CDR2 YSLEER. The V and J ends lost 2 bases and 9 bases respectively, with 11 bases between them. CDR3 sequence reads: CASSQQLELEQFF. The CDR3 region has the DNA TGCGCCAGCAGCCAACAGCTAGAACTTGAGCAGTTCTTC.

The chain has TRBV29-1 and TRBJ1-4, with a tentative D call TRBD1 (5 bases). The CDR3 spans 12 residues. CDR1 is SQVTM, CDR2 ANQGSEA, per germline. Trimming cost V 7 bases and J 5 bases, with 11 bases left between them. The CDR3 is CSARDGNEKLFF. The CDR3 nucleotides are TGCAGCGCTCGGGACGGGAATGAAAAACTGTTTTTT. Supplemented by reference TRBV29-1 and TRBJ1-4, the full variable domain reads SAVISQKPSRDICQRGTSLTIQCQVDSQVTMMFWYRQQPGQSLTLIATANQGSEATYESGFVIDKFPISRPNLTFSTLTVSNMSPEDSSIYLCSARDGNEKLFFGSGTQLSVL.

This chain joins TRBV12-3 or TRBV12-4 and TRBJ2-3; a possible D gene is TRBD1 (8 bases). The CDR3 has 15 residues. Deletions cut 6 bases from V and 6 bases from J, with 19 bases between. The CDR3, as DNA: TGTGCCAGCAGGGGGGGGACAGGACACCGGGATACGCAGTATTTT. Translation gives CASRGGTGHRDTQYF.

The chain links TRBV6-1 to TRBJ2-7, with 8 bases aligning to TRBD1. The CDR3 totals 15 residues. Germline CDR1 is MNHNS and CDR2 is SASEGT. Trimming cost V 3 bases and J 1 base; bases outside gene matches: 5. CDR3 protein: CASSDWDRLSYEQYF. The CDR3 DNA reads as TGTGCCAGCAGTGACTGGGACAGGTTATCCTACGAGCAGTACTTC.

The V gene is TRBV30, the J gene TRBJ1-4; 9 nucleotides align to TRBD1. The germline V gene has CDR1 GTSNPN and CDR2 SVGIG (reference sequence). V lost 4 bases, J lost 6 bases, and 6 bases stayed unmatched. The CDR3 sequence is 14 residues long. CDR3 sequence reads: CAWNPTGGDEKLFF. The CDR3 DNA reads TGTGCCTGGAACCCGACAGGGGGAGATGAAAAACTGTTTTTT.

The sample holds a few counts of this clonotype. CDR3 sequence: CASKGEGYTF. Here the CDR3 DNA reads TGCGCCAGCAAAGGGGAAGGCTACACCTTC. This rearrangement joins TRBV4-3 to TRBJ1-2; TRBD1 is a possible D gene (5 bases). CDR1 LGHNA and CDR2 YSLEER come from the germline V gene. This CDR3 is 10 amino acids long. Trimming cost V 7 bases and J 8 bases, with 8 bases left between them.

This chain joins TRBV6-1 and TRBJ2-5; maybe TRBD1 (5 bases). The length of the CDR3 is 15 residues. With 8 bases removed from V and 1 base from J, the gap between germline ends came to 17 bases. Germline CDR1 is MNHNS and CDR2 is SASEGT. CDR3 nucleotide sequence: TGTGCCAGCCTTCCGGACCCCAGGGCCCAAGAGACCCAGTACTTC. It codes for CASLPDPRAQETQYF.

The CDR3 loop reads CASSFKGRHTEAFF. DNA for the CDR3: TGTGCCAGCAGCTTTAAGGGAAGGCACACTGAAGCTTTCTTT. The chain is built from TRBV5-4 and TRBJ1-1; no reliable D call. The CDR3 extends over 14 amino acids. V was clipped by 2 bases and J by 3 bases, with 11 bases between them. Germline assignment: CDR1 SGHNT and CDR2 YYREEE (reference sequence).

This clonotype was counted at least ten times. The CDR3 sequence is CASSPGDSPLHF. DNA for the CDR3: TGTGCCAGCAGCCCCGGGGATTCACCCCTCCACTTT. The V gene is TRBV12-3 or TRBV12-4, the J gene TRBJ1-6; D is unresolved. Trimming cost V 6 bases and J 8 bases, with 8 bases left between them. This CDR3 is built from 12 residues.

This clonotype showed up just a few times. J is TRBJ2-6 and V is TRBV10-3; no definite D call. With 2 bases removed from V and 0 bases from J, the gap between germline ends came to 11 bases. The CDR3 runs 17 residues. Germline V gene data show CDR1 as ENHRY and CDR2 as SYGVKD. CDR3 region: CAISETPFLSGANVLTF. CDR3 nucleotides: TGTGCCATCAGTGAGACCCCGTTCCTCTCTGGGGCCAACGTCCTGACTTTC.

The sample holds many counts of this clonotype. The V call is TRBV15, the J call TRBJ2-3; possibly TRBD1 or TRBD2 for D (5 bases each). CDR1 is LNHNV, CDR2 YYDKDF, per germline (reference sequence). Trimming took 8 bases from V and 2 from J, leaving 5 bases between them. This CDR3 region has 11 residues. The CDR3 reads CATGTTDTQYF. The CDR3 DNA reads TGTGCCACCGGGACCACAGATACGCAGTATTTT. The complete variable domain, with remaining parts taken from reference TRBV15 and TRBJ2-3, reads DAMVIQNPRYQVTQFGKPVTLSCSQTLNHNVMYWYQQKSSQAPKLLFHYYDKDFNNEADTPDNFQSRRPNTSFCFLDIRSPGLGDTAMYLCATGTTDTQYFGPGTRLTVL.

The V gene is TRBV20-1, the J gene TRBJ2-3; 12 bases are shared with TRBD2. This CDR3 has 15 amino acids. Trimming cost V 4 bases and J 6 bases; bases outside gene matches: 8. Germline CDR1 DFQATT, CDR2 SNEGSKA (reference sequence). CDR3 sequence reads: CSATRTSGKWDTQYF. CDR3 DNA sequence: TGCAGTGCTACCCGGACTAGCGGGAAATGGGATACGCAGTATTTT.

This clonotype occurred a few times. The rearrangement uses TRBV10-2 and TRBJ2-5, with TRBD2 matching 11 bases. This CDR3 has 16 residues. The trim removed 6 bases at V and 0 bases at J, leaving 6 bases unmatched. The germline V gene encodes CDR1 WSHSY and CDR2 SAAADI. The CDR3, as DNA: TGCGCCAGCAGCACCCGACTAGCGGGGAACCAAGAGACCCAGTACTTC. Translating gives CASSTRLAGNQETQYF.

The genes are TRBV20-1 and TRBJ2-1; 10 nucleotides agree with TRBD2. Germline V gene sequence: CDR1 DFQATT, CDR2 SNEGSKA (reference sequence). The ends lost 4 bases at V and 12 bases at J; junction bases unmatched: 12. The CDR3 has 14 amino acids. CDR3 sequence reads: CSATPGTSAIGQFF. CDR3 sequence (DNA): TGCAGTGCTACTCCCGGGACTAGCGCAATCGGGCAGTTCTTC.

As DNA, the CDR3 is TGTGCCAGCAGTTTAGGCGCCGGACTAGCGGGGGGGAAAAGCTCCTACAATGAGCAGTTCTTC. Residues: CASSLGAGLAGGKSSYNEQFF. The J gene is TRBJ2-1, the V gene TRBV12-3 or TRBV12-4; TRBD2 matches 15 bases. The junction had 10 bases not matched to a gene; V was cut back by 1 base and J by 0 bases. The CDR3 loop spans 21 amino acids.

This chain links TRBV7-9 with TRBJ1-3; TRBD1 might be the D (5 bases). The CDR3 contains 12 residues. Trimming cost V 4 bases and J 7 bases, with 8 bases left between them. Per the germline V gene, CDR1 is SEHNR and CDR2 is FQNEAQ (reference sequence). The CDR3 sequence: CASSSGTNTIYF. CDR3 DNA: TGTGCCAGCAGCTCCGGGACGAACACCATATATTTT.

The gene calls are TRBV18 and TRBJ2-5, with 8 bases matching TRBD2. Trimming cost V 1 base and J 5 bases; bases outside gene matches: 15. Germline V gene lookup returns CDR1 KGHSH and CDR2 LQKENI. The CDR3 is 18 amino acids. The CDR3 nucleotides read TGTGCCAGCTCACCACTGCCCACTCTGGGACTAGAGAGTGAGACCCAGTACTTC. Translated: CASSPLPTLGLESETQYF.

This clonotype turned up a few times. This sequence joins TRBV11-2 and TRBJ2-7; no clear D. Trimming removed 5 bases at V and 4 bases at J, with 15 bases between. The CDR3 has 14 residues. Germline CDR1 reads SGHAT; CDR2 reads FQNNGV. The CDR3, as DNA: TGTGCCAGCAGCCGCGTCTTTTTGGGGTACGAGCAGTACTTC. This sequence encodes CASSRVFLGYEQYF.

The V gene is TRBV7-2, the J gene TRBJ2-2, with TRBD2 matching 9 bases. V dropped 7 bases and J dropped 6; count of bases not matched to a gene: 9. This CDR3 has 15 amino acids. In germline, CDR1 is SGHTA, CDR2 FQGNSA. In DNA form, the CDR3 reads TGTGCCAGCACCCCACGGCGGGGGGGCGCCGGGGAGCTGTTTTTT. As protein: CASTPRRGGAGELFF. The whole variable domain, filled in from reference TRBV7-2 and TRBJ2-2, reads GAGVSQSPSNKVTEKGKDVELRCDPISGHTALYWYRQSLGQGLEFLIYFQGNSAPDKSGLPSDRFSAERTGGSVSTLTIQRTQQEDSAVYLCASTPRRGGAGELFFGEGSRLTVL.

This clonotype appeared a few times. The chain recombines TRBV5-1 with TRBJ1-2; D not resolved. CDR1 is SGHRS, CDR2 YFSETQ, per germline. The CDR3 spans 13 residues. V was trimmed by 5 bases and J by 0 bases, leaving 8 bases between them. The CDR3 loop is CASRNSPNYGYTF. CDR3 in DNA: TGCGCCAGCAGAAACAGCCCTAACTATGGCTACACCTTC.

The table lists this clonotype with a few counts. The chain carries TRBV11-2 and TRBJ2-1; D not resolved. Germline V gene sequence: CDR1 SGHAT, CDR2 FQNNGV. Trimming left V 4 bases short and J 7 bases short, with 8 bases between. This CDR3 comprises 12 residues. The CDR3 here is CASSSVRNEQFF. The CDR3 nucleotides read TGTGCCAGCAGCTCTGTTAGGAATGAGCAGTTCTTC.

The rearrangement uses TRBV7-6 and TRBJ2-5; perhaps TRBD2 as D (6 bases). V lost 5 bases to trimming and J lost 5 bases, with 18 bases between them. Germline-derived CDR1 and CDR2 are SGHVS and FNYEAQ. The CDR3 has 15 amino acids. Here the CDR3 DNA reads TGTGCCAGCAGCCTACGATCTAGCGTCCGGGAGACCCAGTACTTC. This encodes CASSLRSSVRETQYF.

The chain combines TRBV7-8 with TRBJ2-3; TRBD1 aligns across 11 bases. The CDR3 has 15 residues. The germline gives CDR1 SGHVS, CDR2 FQNEAQ. Losses at the gene ends were 5 bases for V and 5 bases for J; bases not matched to a gene: 6. The CDR3 here is CASSLDRGRQDTQYF. The CDR3 nucleotides read TGTGCCAGCAGCCTGGACAGGGGGCGGCAAGATACGCAGTATTTT.

This clonotype was recorded a few times. The chain has TRBV28 and TRBJ2-7; maybe TRBD2 (6 bases). V gave up 7 bases and J gave up 5 bases, with 21 bases separating them. CDR1 MDHEN and CDR2 SYDVKM come from the germline V gene. The CDR3 covers 15 residues. The DNA for the CDR3 is TGTGCCAGCATAAAAGGGAGGAGACAGAGCCACGAGCAGTACTTC. Translated, it gives CASIKGRRQSHEQYF.

This clonotype was counted only a few times. V is TRBV20-1 and J is TRBJ1-1; no reliable D call. The V and J ends lost 3 bases and 0 bases respectively, with 11 bases between them. The CDR3 sequence is 14 residues long. CDR1 is DFQATT, CDR2 SNEGSKA, per germline (reference sequence). CDR3 region: CSASPLYMNTEAFF. The CDR3 DNA reads as TGCAGTGCTAGCCCTCTATACATGAACACTGAAGCTTTCTTT.

This clonotype was seen more than once but under ten times. The chain links TRBV5-1 to TRBJ2-3; D not certain. The CDR3 is 17 residues long. Germline values: CDR1 SGHRS, CDR2 YFSETQ. Trimming removed 4 bases at V and 4 bases at J, with 22 bases between. The CDR3 region is CASSEGLRFGLADTQYF. CDR3 DNA: TGCGCCAGCAGCGAAGGCCTGAGGTTCGGGCTCGCAGATACGCAGTATTTT.

This clonotype has more than one count but fewer than ten. The chain recombines TRBV7-2 with TRBJ2-3; 8 bases align to TRBD1. V dropped 5 bases and J dropped 5; count of bases not matched to a gene: 9. The CDR3 sequence is 15 residues long. Germline values: CDR1 SGHTA, CDR2 FQGNSA. The CDR3 coding sequence is TGTGCCAGCAGCCCGACAGGGGTTGGGGTAGATACGCAGTATTTT. It encodes CASSPTGVGVDTQYF.

This clonotype was seen repeatedly, ten times or more. This rearrangement joins TRBV12-3 or TRBV12-4 to TRBJ2-1; D may be TRBD2 (7 bases). Deletions cut 5 bases from V and 10 bases from J, with 18 bases between. The CDR3 has 14 amino acids. This CDR3 reads CASSHSSGGQEQFF. The DNA of the CDR3 is TGTGCCAGCAGTCACAGCTCGGGGGGCCAGGAGCAGTTCTTC.

The rearrangement joins TRBV12-3 or TRBV12-4 to TRBJ2-3; tentatively, D is TRBD2 (6 bases). CDR3 size: 13 residues. Trimming removed 7 bases at V and 8 bases at J, with 16 bases between. CDR3 region: CASNTGGKGTQYF. As DNA, the CDR3 is TGTGCCAGCAACACTGGAGGGAAAGGTACGCAGTATTTT.